The 24 T cell receptor beta chains given below trace back to one sample, sequenced in a study of TIL therapy for anti-PD-1-resistant metastatic lung cancer. This was the immunoSEQ v3 assay. TCRdb's copy holds only in-frame clones and misses some; the assay was immunoSEQ multiplex PCR. The sample yields roughly 58,000 clones, approximately 80% seen once. Time point meaning: pre-treatment sample, taken before nivolumab and TIL therapy. This sample comprised blood, obtained at baseline. These TCRs come from a person between 30 and 79 years old with non-small cell lung cancer.

This chain connects TRBV5-1 to TRBJ2-3; possible D gene TRBD1, 5 bases. With 5 bases removed from V and 0 bases from J, the gap between germline ends came to 10 bases. CDR1 and CDR2 from the germline V gene are SGHRS and YFSETQ. The CDR3 loop spans 14 amino acids. The CDR3 protein is CASRGQTSTDTQYF. The CDR3 DNA sequence: TGCGCCAGCAGGGGGCAGACTAGCACAGATACGCAGTATTTT.

The genes are TRBV15 and TRBJ1-6; weak D call: TRBD1 (5 bases). The CDR3 totals 17 residues. V lost 1 base and J 4 bases, leaving 14 bases between the germline ends. Germline values: CDR1 LNHNV, CDR2 YYDKDF (reference sequence). The CDR3 DNA reads as TGTGCCACCAGCAGAGGAGTAGGGACGGCTTATAATTCACCCCTCCACTTT. It specifies CATSRGVGTAYNSPLHF.

The CDR3 here is CASSLDVTTQYF. The CDR3 DNA is TGTGCCAGCAGCTTAGATGTGACTACCCAGTACTTC. This rearrangement joins TRBV7-8 to TRBJ2-5, with D hard to call. Trimming stripped 1 base from V and 8 bases from J, with 8 bases between. The CDR3 consists of 12 residues. CDR1 is SGHVS and CDR2 is FQNEAQ in the germline V gene.

The rearrangement uses TRBV6-8 and TRBJ1-2; no definite D call. The CDR3 totals 13 residues. Germline-derived CDR1 and CDR2 are MNHGY and SAAAGT. The ends were cut back, 7 bases at V and 5 bases at J, with 14 bases in the middle. The CDR3 DNA follows: TGTGCCAGCATTCACAGACACCTTTATGGCTACACCTTC. The encoded protein is CASIHRHLYGYTF.

The chain links TRBV18 to TRBJ2-3; D not resolved. Per the germline V gene, CDR1 is KGHSH and CDR2 is LQKENI. The CDR3 is 12 amino acids. The V end lost 0 bases, the J end lost 6 bases, and 4 bases lay between the germline ends. As DNA, the CDR3 is TGTGCCAGCTCACCACCGGAGGATACGCAGTATTTT. Amino acids: CASSPPEDTQYF.

The V and J genes are TRBV6-6 and TRBJ2-5; TRBD2 aligns across 9 bases. The CDR3 totals 17 residues. Trimming removed 5 bases from V and 5 bases from J; junction bases left unmatched: 15. Germline CDR1 and CDR2: MNHNY and SVGAGI (reference sequence). The DNA for the CDR3 is TGTGCCAGCAGTCGGACTAGCGCGAACAAGCTCGGGGAGACCCAGTACTTC. It translates to CASSRTSANKLGETQYF.

CDR3 amino acids: CAIRPSDSYEQYF. Written as DNA, the CDR3 is TGTGCCATCAGGCCGTCCGACTCCTACGAGCAGTACTTC. The V call is TRBV10-3, the J call TRBJ2-7, with D uncertain. This CDR3 contains 13 residues. Germline CDR1 and CDR2: ENHRY and SYGVKD. The V gene lost 6 bases and the J gene lost 0 bases, with 9 bases spanning the gap.

The count of this clone is one. The rearrangement uses TRBV6-1 and TRBJ2-3; D not certain. With 2 bases removed from V and 4 bases from J, the gap between germline ends came to 4 bases. Germline CDR1 MNHNS, CDR2 SASEGT. CDR3 length: 12 residues. The CDR3 nucleotides are TGTGCCAGCAGTGAACAGGCAGATACGCAGTATTTT. It is translated as CASSEQADTQYF.

The chain employs TRBV7-3 and TRBJ2-3; 12 bases align to TRBD2. The CDR3 is made up of 16 amino acids. J was trimmed by 3 bases and V by 5 bases; bases with no gene match: 6. Germline V CDR1 and CDR2: SGHTA, FQGTGA. CDR3: CASSTSTSGGTDTQYF. The CDR3 DNA reads as TGTGCCAGCAGCACCTCCACTAGCGGGGGGACAGATACGCAGTATTTT.

V and J are TRBV5-1 and TRBJ1-2, with D unresolved. V gave up 2 bases and J gave up 1 base, with 9 bases separating them. CDR1 is SGHRS, CDR2 YFSETQ, per germline. The CDR3 consists of 14 residues. As DNA, the CDR3 is TGCGCCAGCAGCTTAAACAGACTTAACTATGGCTACACCTTC. It encodes CASSLNRLNYGYTF.

In the case of this clone: Other DNA sequences in the same sample also yield this CDR3. The gene calls are TRBV5-6 and TRBJ2-3; D not resolved. V was clipped by 4 bases and J by 1 base, with 4 bases between them. The CDR3 totals 12 residues. Germline loops: CDR1 SGHDT, CDR2 YYEEEE. This CDR3 is CASSSGTDTQYF. In DNA form, the CDR3 reads TGTGCCAGCAGCAGCGGCACAGATACGCAGTATTTT.

The chain uses TRBV2 and TRBJ2-5; 9 bases map to TRBD1. The CDR3 covers 15 residues. The V and J ends lost 7 bases and 5 bases, in that order; junction bases with no gene match: 11. Germline V gene lookup returns CDR1 SNHLY and CDR2 FYNNEI. CDR3 bases: TGTGCCAGCAACTTAGGACAGGGGAGTTTTGAGACCCAGTACTTC. It yields the protein CASNLGQGSFETQYF.

The chain couples TRBV5-6 to TRBJ1-5; D not resolved. The CDR3 length is 14 residues. V shed 1 base and J shed 0 bases, with 5 bases lying between them. Germline assignment: CDR1 SGHDT and CDR2 YYEEEE. The DNA for the CDR3 is TGTGCCAGCAGCTTGTTGAGTAGCAATCAGCCCCAGCATTTT. Residues: CASSLLSSNQPQHF.

This clone was detected only a few times. This chain's CDR3 is CASSSQGYSGNTIYF. CDR3 nucleotides: TGTGCCAGCAGCTCTCAGGGGTACTCTGGAAACACCATATATTTT. The genes are TRBV7-6 and TRBJ1-3, with D possibly being TRBD1 (6 bases). Trimming removed 4 bases at V and 0 bases at J, with 10 bases between. The CDR3 contains 15 residues. The germline gives CDR1 SGHVS, CDR2 FNYEAQ.

In this sample, this clone turned up once. The chain is built from TRBV9 and TRBJ2-1, with D perhaps assigned TRBD1 or TRBD2 (5 bases each). The germline gives CDR1 SGDLS, CDR2 YYNGEE. The germline V and J ends were trimmed by 4 bases and 4 bases, with 15 bases remaining between them. CDR3 size: 15 residues. CDR3 in DNA: TGTGCCAGCAGCTCCGAGGGACGGACGTACAATGAGCAGTTCTTC. It is translated as CASSSEGRTYNEQFF.

CDR3 nucleotides: TGTGCCAGCAGGAAAGGACAGAGCAATGAAAAACTGTTTTTT. Translated: CASRKGQSNEKLFF. The chain is built from TRBV2 and TRBJ1-4; D might be TRBD1 (6 bases). Deletions cut 6 bases from V and 5 bases from J, with 13 bases between. This CDR3 is 14 amino acids long. CDR1 is SNHLY and CDR2 is FYNNEI in the germline V gene.

This clone was seen only once. The genes are TRBV18 and TRBJ2-1, with 7 bases lining up with TRBD2. The CDR3 has 16 amino acids. CDR1 KGHSH and CDR2 LQKENI come from the germline V gene. The V segment lost 4 bases and the J segment 9 bases; nucleotides outside the gene matches: 15. This chain's CDR3 is CASSLTGAGLGSEQFF. For the CDR3, the DNA is TGTGCCAGCTCACTAACTGGCGCCGGACTAGGAAGTGAGCAGTTCTTC.

The chain is built from TRBV28 and TRBJ1-5; 7 positions agree with TRBD1. The CDR3 covers 17 residues. Germline CDR1 is MDHEN and CDR2 is SYDVKM. V was clipped by 6 bases and J by 3 bases; unmatched bases: 14. CDR3 amino acids: CASRNHRGGWDNQPQHF. The CDR3 coding sequence is TGTGCCAGCAGAAACCACAGGGGAGGTTGGGACAATCAGCCCCAGCATTTT.

CDR3 residues: CASNEGRVNEKLFF. Written as DNA, the CDR3 is TGTGCCAGTAATGAGGGTAGAGTTAATGAAAAACTGTTTTTT. V gene TRBV19 combines with J gene TRBJ1-4; D remains unclear. V gave up 7 bases and J gave up 4 bases, with 13 bases separating them. Per germline, CDR1 LNHDA and CDR2 SQIVND (reference sequence). The CDR3 has 14 amino acids.

J is TRBJ1-2 and V is TRBV7-2; maybe TRBD1 (5 bases). V lost 3 bases and J 8 bases, leaving 16 bases between the germline ends. Looked up from germline, CDR1 is SGHTA and CDR2 is FQGNSA. The CDR3 totals 14 residues. This CDR3 reads CASSFPEGAQGYTF. The CDR3 region has the DNA TGTGCCAGCAGCTTCCCCGAAGGGGCTCAAGGCTACACCTTC.

The chain joins TRBV7-9 to TRBJ2-1; D is unclear. CDR3 length equals 12 residues. Germline V gene sequence: CDR1 SEHNR, CDR2 FQNEAQ (reference sequence). V was shortened by 5 bases and J by 6 bases, with 8 bases between the two germline ends. CDR3 in DNA: TGTGCCAGCAGCCAAGGGCGCAATGAGCAGTTCTTC. Its translation: CASSQGRNEQFF.

This sequence joins TRBV11-2 and TRBJ2-1; tentatively, D is TRBD2 (5 bases). The CDR3 is made up of 14 amino acids. The V end lost 5 bases, the J end lost 0 bases, and 8 bases lay between the germline ends. Germline assignment: CDR1 SGHAT and CDR2 FQNNGV. The CDR3 nucleotides are TGTGCCAGCAGCCTACGGGACTCCTACAATGAGCAGTTCTTC. This sequence encodes CASSLRDSYNEQFF.

This clone was recorded once. The rearrangement uses TRBV7-8 and TRBJ2-7; TRBD2 agrees at 9 bases. CDR1 is SGHVS and CDR2 is FQNEAQ in the germline V gene. The CDR3 is made up of 14 amino acids. Unmatched junction bases numbered 4, after V lost 5 bases and J lost 2 bases. CDR3 residues: CASSPGGGAYEQYF. DNA for the CDR3: TGTGCCAGCAGCCCCGGCGGGGGGGCCTACGAGCAGTACTTC. The full variable domain, rest sourced from reference TRBV7-8 and TRBJ2-7, is GAGVSQSPRYKVAKRGQDVALRCDPISGHVSLFWYQQALGQGPEFLTYFQNEAQLDKSGLPSDRFFAERPEGSVSTLKIQRTQQEDSAVYLCASSPGGGAYEQYFGPGTRLTVT.

V and J are TRBV7-8 and TRBJ2-3; 8 bases match TRBD2. CDR3 length equals 15 residues. Germline V gene data show CDR1 as SGHVS and CDR2 as FQNEAQ. V gave up 4 bases and J gave up 1 base; unmatched junction bases: 4. The CDR3 sequence is CASSSGLARTDTQYF. The CDR3 DNA follows: TGTGCCAGCAGCTCAGGACTAGCTCGCACAGATACGCAGTATTTT.